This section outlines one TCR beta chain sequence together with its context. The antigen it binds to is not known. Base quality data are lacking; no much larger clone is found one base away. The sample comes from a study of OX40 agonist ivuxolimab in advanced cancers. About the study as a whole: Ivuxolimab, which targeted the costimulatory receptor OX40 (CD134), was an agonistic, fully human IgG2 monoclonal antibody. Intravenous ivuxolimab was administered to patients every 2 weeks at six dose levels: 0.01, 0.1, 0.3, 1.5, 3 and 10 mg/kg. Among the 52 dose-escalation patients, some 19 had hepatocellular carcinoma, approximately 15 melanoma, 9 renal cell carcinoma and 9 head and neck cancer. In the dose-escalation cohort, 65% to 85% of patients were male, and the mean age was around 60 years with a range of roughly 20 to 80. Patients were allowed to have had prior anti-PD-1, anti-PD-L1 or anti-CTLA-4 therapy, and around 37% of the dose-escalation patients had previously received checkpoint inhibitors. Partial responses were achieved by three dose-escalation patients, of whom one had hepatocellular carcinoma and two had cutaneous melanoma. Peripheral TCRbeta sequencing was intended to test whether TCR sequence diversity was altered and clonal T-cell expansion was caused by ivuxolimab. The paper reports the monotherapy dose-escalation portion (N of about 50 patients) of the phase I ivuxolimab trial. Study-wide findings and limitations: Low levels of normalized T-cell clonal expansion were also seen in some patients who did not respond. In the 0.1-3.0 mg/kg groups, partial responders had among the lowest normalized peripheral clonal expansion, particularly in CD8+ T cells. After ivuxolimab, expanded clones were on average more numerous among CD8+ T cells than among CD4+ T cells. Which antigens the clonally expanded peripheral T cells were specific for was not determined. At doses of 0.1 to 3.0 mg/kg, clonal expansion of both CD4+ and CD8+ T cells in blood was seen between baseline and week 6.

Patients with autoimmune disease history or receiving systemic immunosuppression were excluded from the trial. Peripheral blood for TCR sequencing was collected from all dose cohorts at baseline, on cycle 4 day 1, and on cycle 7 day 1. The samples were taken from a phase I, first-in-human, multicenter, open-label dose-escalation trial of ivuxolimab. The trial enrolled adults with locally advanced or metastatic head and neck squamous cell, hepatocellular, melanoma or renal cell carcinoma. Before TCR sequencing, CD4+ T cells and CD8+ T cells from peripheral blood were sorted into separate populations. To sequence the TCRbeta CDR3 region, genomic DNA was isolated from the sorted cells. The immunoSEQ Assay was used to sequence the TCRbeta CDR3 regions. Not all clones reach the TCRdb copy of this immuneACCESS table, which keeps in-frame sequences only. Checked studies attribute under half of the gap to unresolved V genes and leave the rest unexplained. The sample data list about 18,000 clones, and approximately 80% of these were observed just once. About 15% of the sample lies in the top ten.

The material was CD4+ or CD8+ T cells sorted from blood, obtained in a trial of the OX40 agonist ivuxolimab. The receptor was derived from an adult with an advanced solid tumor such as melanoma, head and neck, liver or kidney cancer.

This receptor has the CDR3 CASSTRYEQFF. DNA sequence: TGTGCCAGTAGTACTAGGTATGAGCAGTTCTTC. Recombination connected TRBV19 to TRBJ2-1; no confident D gene assignment can be made. V sheds 4 bases and J sheds 8 bases, leaving 6 bases between their ends. The CDR1 and CDR2 encoded by the germline V gene (reference sequence) are LNHDA and SQIVND. The CDR3 has 11 amino acids, counting the end cysteine and phenylalanine. The entry retains the CDR3 DNA only, 33 bases that are in frame from base 1.